These 7 T cell receptor beta chains share one sample of origin, sequenced in a study of identical twins. TCRdb itself ran the 5' RACE reads through MiXCR, one entry per CDR3 protein. The table has around 220,000 distinct CDR3 sequences, around an eighth seen once. The specimen was memory (CD45RO+) T cells sorted from blood. These receptors were collected from a young woman in good health.

This clonotype was seen a few times. V usage is TRBV9 and J usage is TRBJ2-2, with no clear D. Germline assignment: CDR1 SGDLS and CDR2 YYNGEE. The CDR3 consists of 14 residues. Trimming removed 6 bases from V and 2 bases from J, with 11 bases in between. DNA of the CDR3: TGTGCCAGCACCTACCACACCAACACCGGGGAGCTGTTTTTT. Encoded protein: CASTYHTNTGELFF.

The chain combines TRBV7-2 with TRBJ2-5; TRBD2 matches at 9 bases. The CDR3 has 16 residues. Germline V gene data show CDR1 as SGHTA and CDR2 as FQGNSA. V trimming: 4 bases; J trimming: 4 bases; junction bases outside the gene matches: 10. The CDR3 is CASSSQAGGPPETQYF. In DNA, the CDR3 is TGTGCCAGCAGCTCCCAGGCGGGAGGGCCGCCAGAGACCCAGTACTTC.

J is TRBJ2-3 and V is TRBV11-2, with D possibly called TRBD1 or TRBD2 (5 bases each). The V end lost 5 bases, the J end lost 1 base, and 16 bases lay between the germline ends. The germline V gene has CDR1 SGHAT and CDR2 FQNNGV. The CDR3 sequence is 16 residues long. CDR3: CASSLPRGRGTDTQYF. As DNA, the CDR3 is TGTGCCAGCAGCCTCCCCCGGGGCAGAGGCACAGATACGCAGTATTTT.

This clonotype was counted only a few times. An end of the junction does not agree with germline; a read error may underlie this. J is TRBJ2-3 and V is TRBV7-2; no reliable D call. Germline CDR1 reads SGHTA; CDR2 reads FQGNSA. The length of the CDR3 is 12 residues. CDR3 nucleotides: TGTGCCAGCAGCCTACGGCCGGCTAAAATGAGTTTT. Its translation is CASSLRPAKMSF.

In its sample, this clonotype was seen a few times. The chain employs TRBV5-1 and TRBJ2-5; weak D call: TRBD1 (7 bases). CDR3 length equals 16 residues. The germline CDR1 and CDR2 sequences are SGHRS and YFSETQ. Deletions cut 4 bases from V and 5 bases from J, with 21 bases between. CDR3 DNA sequence: TGCGCCAGCAGCCCGATCCTCAGGGGGGCGTCGGAGACCCAGTACTTC. It translates to CASSPILRGASETQYF.

There are many counts of this clonotype. The chain is built from TRBV4-1 and TRBJ2-7; D ambiguous. The length of the CDR3 is 15 residues. Germline CDR1 MGHRA, CDR2 YSYEKL. The germline V and J ends were trimmed by 1 base and 3 bases, with 13 bases remaining between them. The CDR3 DNA follows: TGCGCCAGCAGCCAAGTTGGCAGACTCGACTACGAGCAGTACTTC. This encodes CASSQVGRLDYEQYF.

J is TRBJ1-1 and V is TRBV5-6, with a tentative D call TRBD1 (5 bases). The CDR3 totals 15 residues. Germline CDR1 SGHDT, CDR2 YYEEEE. The V end lost 1 base, the J end lost 1 base, and 11 bases lay between the germline ends. CDR3 DNA sequence: TGTGCCAGCAGCTTGTCCCGGGACGGGAACACTGAAGCTTTCTTT. This sequence encodes CASSLSRDGNTEAFF.